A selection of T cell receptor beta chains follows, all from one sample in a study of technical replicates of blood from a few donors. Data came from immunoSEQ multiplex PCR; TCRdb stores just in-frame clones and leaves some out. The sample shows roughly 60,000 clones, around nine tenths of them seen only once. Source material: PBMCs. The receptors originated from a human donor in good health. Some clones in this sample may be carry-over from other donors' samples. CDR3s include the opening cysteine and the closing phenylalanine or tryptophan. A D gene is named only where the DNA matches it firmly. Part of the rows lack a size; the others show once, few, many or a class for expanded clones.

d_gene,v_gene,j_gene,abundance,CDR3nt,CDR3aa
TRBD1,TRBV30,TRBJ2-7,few,TGTGCCTGGAGTACGGGACAGGGCTTCCACGAGCAGTACTTC,CAWSTGQGFHEQYF
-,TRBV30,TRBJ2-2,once,TGTGCCTGGAATTACGGGGGTTCCGGGGAGCTGTTTTTT,CAWNYGGSGELFF
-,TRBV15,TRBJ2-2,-,TGTGCCACCAGCCAATCTAGATCTGGCGGGGAGCTGTTTTTT,CATSQSRSGGELFF
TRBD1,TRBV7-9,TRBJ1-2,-,TGTGCCAGCAGCCGGGACAGGGGATATGACAACTATGGCTACACCTTC,CASSRDRGYDNYGYTF
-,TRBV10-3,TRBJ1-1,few,TGTGCCAGCAGCCGGGACACTGAAGCTTTCTTT,CASSRDTEAFF
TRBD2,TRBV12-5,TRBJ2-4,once,TGTGCTAGTGGTTTGGCCCTCGGGGGGGATCGGAACATTCAGTACTTC,CASGLALGGDRNIQYF
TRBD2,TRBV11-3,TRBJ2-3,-,TGTGCCAGCAGCTCGCCCGGGGGGGATACGCAGTATTTT,CASSSPGGDTQYF
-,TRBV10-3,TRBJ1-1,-,TGTGCCATCAGGATAACAGGAGACAACACTGAAGCTTTCTTT,CAIRITGDNTEAFF
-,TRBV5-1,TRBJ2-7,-,TGCGCCAGCAGCATCGACAGGTTGTACGAGCAGTACTTC,CASSIDRLYEQYF
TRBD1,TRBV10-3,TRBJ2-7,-,TGTGCCGTCAACAGAGGGGGCGCGAATACTTACGAGCAGTACTTC,CAVNRGGANTYEQYF
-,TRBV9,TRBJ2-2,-,TGTGCCAGCAGCATCCGTAACACCGGGGAGCTGTTTTTT,CASSIRNTGELFF
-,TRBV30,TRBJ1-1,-,TGTGCCTGGAGTGTACAGAGGGGGACTGAAGCTTTCTTT,CAWSVQRGTEAFF
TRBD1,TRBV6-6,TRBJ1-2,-,TGTGCCAGCAGTCCATCTTCAGGGGGTGGTGGCTACACCTTC,CASSPSSGGGGYTF
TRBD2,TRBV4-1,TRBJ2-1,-,TGCGCCAGCAGCCAAGGGCCTGGGACTAGCGGGGGAAGTGAGCAGTTCTTC,CASSQGPGTSGGSEQFF
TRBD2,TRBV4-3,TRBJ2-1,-,TGCGCCAGCAGCCGGGACCCAAACCTAGCGGGGGCAAGCTCCTACAATGAGCAGTTCTTC,CASSRDPNLAGASSYNEQFF
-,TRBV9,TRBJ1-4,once,TGTGCCAGCAGCGTAGCTTTCGGGGGTAATGAAAAACTGTTTTTT,CASSVAFGGNEKLFF
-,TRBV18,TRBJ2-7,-,TGTGCCAGCTCACCACCGGTTCAGGATTACTCCTACGAGCAGTACTTC,CASSPPVQDYSYEQYF
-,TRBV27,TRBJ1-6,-,TGTGCCAGCAGCTACGGGGGGTCCAATTCACCCCTCCACTTT,CASSYGGSNSPLHF
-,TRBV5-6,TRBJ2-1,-,TGTGCCAGCAGCTTGGGGAGCGGGGAGCAGTTCTTC,CASSLGSGEQFF
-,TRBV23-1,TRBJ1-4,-,TGCGCCAGCAGTCAATTTAACCGGGAACTGTTTTTT,CASSQFNRELFF
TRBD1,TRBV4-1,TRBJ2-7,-,TGCGCCAGCAGCCAAGACAGTGGGACAGGGTTCGAGCAGTACTTC,CASSQDSGTGFEQYF
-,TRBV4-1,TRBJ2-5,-,TGCGCCAGCAGCCAGGTAGCCGGAAACCAAGAGACCCAGTACTTC,CASSQVAGNQETQYF